Reported below is one TCR beta chain. What this receptor recognizes is not known. No quality values exist for individual bases; no much larger clone is one base distant. The data belong to a study of cytomegalovirus exposure and HLA in healthy donors (dated by TCRdb to 2016 to 2017). Concerning the study at large: An earlier analysis of approximately 550 of the donors reported more than 250 Gb of sequence data and about 100 million unique TCR beta sequences from 190 million or so T cells. A later analysis re-examined previously published TCR beta repertoires from about 670 donors and added high-resolution HLA genotyping to investigate patterns of TCR occurrence. An early release covering some 640 HLA-typed donors comprised approximately 300 gigabases of sequencing data and about 90 million unique TCR sequences. Typing coverage differed by locus: A, B, C, DRB1 and DQB1 were typed in about 629-640 donors, DQA1 in about 560, DPA1 in some 610, and DPB1 in just under 480. A separate validation cohort of 100 to 150 different subjects was used in addition to the roughly 670-subject first cohort. Using immunosequencing, the study profiled T cell repertoires from 550 to 750 subjects and related those repertoires to cytomegalovirus serostatus. Among the roughly 400 genotyped donors, more than 70% belonged to the genetic ancestry cluster associated with self-reported Caucasian donors. Alongside the repertoire data, information on donor age, sex, ethnicity and CMV serostatus was compiled. Both class I and class II loci were covered by HLA typing, at four-digit resolution. The study was designed to test whether signatures of past pathogen exposure could be identified by cataloging public T cell receptors. Several DR-DQ haplotypes were treated as single units for association and clustering because of strong linkage in the cohort. To decide whether each TCR beta V gene segment behaved as functional or pseudogenic, an earlier analysis of fewer than 750 of the donors relied on high-throughput TCR beta sequencing. Rather than drawing on any new phenotypic data, the later analysis identified candidate immune exposures from TCR beta sequences and the way those sequences occurred across donors. Every discovery cohort repertoire had been produced on one sequencing platform. Genome-wide SNP genotypes for about 65% of the 666 donors were used in a later genetic analysis, which treated that subset as a discovery cohort. To predict cytomegalovirus infection status, the study brought together high-throughput TCR immunosequencing, statistical association of individual TCRs with disease status, and machine learning. Across roughly 420 genotyped donors of the cohort, an average of approximately 200,000 unique TCR beta nucleotide sequences per donor were sequenced, and approximately 17% of those sequences were non-productive. On the study overall, not on this receptor specifically: A later genetic analysis reported fewer N-insertions in productive TCRs among donors in an Asian-associated ancestry cluster than the 666-donor mean. A later analysis associated about 17,000 TCR beta sequences with specific HLA alleles at a false discovery rate of 0.05. Most TCR sequences were seen in very few donors, while some public TCRs were found in many individuals. A later analysis found that most CMV-associated TCR beta chains appeared HLA-restricted, with HLA associations seemingly driven largely by CMV exposure. Sequencing depth was assumed to be roughly uniform across donors in the presence/absence analyses, though that assumption may not hold. CMV serostatus was the only immune exposure information available for the cohort. Because HLA typing was missing for some donors at each locus, association tests included only the typed subset. A cluster of highly shared sequence variants was judged likely to represent a technical artifact of the sequencing pipeline. Broadly in line with IMGT annotations, most TCR beta V segments showed up in productive rearrangements about 90% or about 30% of the time in an earlier analysis of about 500 of the donors. In a later analysis, the rate of TCR association differed among HLA loci, with DRB1 alleles having the most associated TCRs and HLA-C alleles having the fewest. In vitro tests confirmed that three of the cytomegalovirus-associated TCR beta chains recognize cytomegalovirus antigens. A later analysis found that HLA-associated TCR beta chains were more clonally expanded and had lower generation probabilities than equally common non-associated chains. In a later genetic analysis, a missense DCLRE1C variant was associated with V-gene and J-gene trimming of TCR beta chains, and the association was replicated in an independent cohort. It was suggested by the authors that the approach could potentially be generalized to other disease states and immunological phenotypes. Linkage disequilibrium might explain the correlated functional status among segregating V segments, but an unknown experimental factor could not be ruled out. In the study, 150 to 200 TCR beta chains were listed as associated with cytomegalovirus. Because counts were too low, roughly 17 rarely observed V segments, including chromosome 9 orphons, were left out of the earlier analysis of 500 to 750 of the donors. The classifier was reported to diagnose cytomegalovirus status with high specificity and sensitivity in both the original cohort and the validation cohort. Only TCR beta chains were sequenced in this cohort, and the absence of alpha or paired-chain data limited detectable features. A later analysis reported that several top co-occurrence clusters appeared linked to parvovirus B19, influenza, CMV and Epstein-Barr virus. A further reported finding was that TCR beta sequences accurately predicted the HLA-A and HLA-B alleles for most subjects in the first cohort. When HLA alleles, especially DR and DQ, strongly co-occurred, TCR associations were difficult to assign to individual alleles.

The library relied on the immunoSEQ multiplex PCR assay. For the multiplex PCR, a mixture combining 60 forward primers for TCR Vbeta segments and 13 reverse primers for TCR Jbeta segments was used. The CDR3 region of rearranged TCR beta genes was amplified from genomic DNA by a multiplex PCR assay. On the Illumina HiSeq System, the amplified TCR beta libraries were sequenced as 87-base-pair reads. The paper's processing steps were these. A later analysis counted some 80 million unique TCR beta chains across the 640 or so repertoires, and roughly 10 million of these chains were shared by at least two donors. To remove PCR and sequencing errors, raw reads were error-corrected and collapsed into unique sequences using a nearest-neighbor algorithm that merged closely related sequences. To assign V, D and J gene segments, CDR3 sequences were aligned to IMGT reference sequences. For a sequence to be retained, a match of at least six nucleotides was required to both a V gene segment and a J gene segment. Rearrangements were classified as productive when the CDR3 lacked stop codons and remained in frame with V and J, and all other rearrangements were classified as non-productive. CDR3 was defined by IMGT convention, running from the second conserved V-encoded cysteine to the conserved J-encoded phenylalanine. In an earlier analysis of 500 to 650 of the donors, sequences lacking an unambiguous match to a single V gene segment were excluded. In an earlier analysis of approximately 550 of the donors, V segments were called functional above 56.7% productive rearrangements and were called segregating when the between-donor standard deviation exceeded 5%. To diagnose cytomegalovirus status from the catalog of TCR beta chain sequences, a statistical classification framework was built. V and J gene assignment, in a later analysis, came from comparing TCR nucleotide sequences with IMGT/GENE-DB human TR gene sequences. The TCRdist pipeline was used in a later analysis to assign CDR3 sequences and most-parsimonious VDJ recombination scenarios. In a later analysis, each TCR beta chain was defined by its CDR3 amino acid sequence together with its V-gene family, and reads without a unique V-gene family were excluded. To address suspected cross-contamination and a sequencing artifact, a later analysis removed 450 to 700 highly shared, low-generation-probability nucleotide sequences. A later analysis calculated a clonal expansion index for each public chain from normalized within-repertoire ranks of inferred template counts. Generation probabilities in a later analysis came from a VDJ recombination model fitted to out-of-frame rearrangements, and those results were checked against IGoR. A later analysis scored TCR-TCR, TCR-HLA and TCR-CMV co-occurrence with hypergeometric tests, applying a repertoire-size bias correction to TCR pairs. To estimate false discovery rates, a later analysis permuted the HLA or CMV assignments 20 times. A later analysis grouped co-occurring TCRs with DBSCAN, adding TCRdist sequence similarity when clustering within HLA-allele-positive subsets. Repertoires with fewer than 30,000 or more than 120,000 public chains were left out of co-occurrence clustering, as were four to six repertoires with anomalous nucleotide sharing. Entries here come from immuneACCESS through TCRdb and include only in-frame sequences with V and J called. Some clones fail to appear in such tables; in the studies checked, an unresolved V gene covers under half of the shortfall, and the cause of the remainder is unknown. V and J calls and clone size come straight from that table; D and trimming were deduced from the DNA. The sample table shows about 140,000 clones, and 65% to 70% are seen once. The biggest ten clones account for roughly 10% of the sample.

In total, roughly 670 healthy bone marrow donors made up the cohort. Cohort members were all nominally healthy when sampled, although unrecorded immune exposures were likely present. The donor was CMV seropositive and was included in the group of 290 or so seropositive cohort members. Every donor gave a peripheral blood sample, and the peripheral blood mononuclear cells from that sample were used for TCR beta sequencing. Genomic DNA extraction from the blood cell samples was performed with the Qiagen DNeasy Blood Extraction Kit. The sequence came from a man aged 25-45 years in good health and CMV-seropositive. The specimen was PBMCs.

The DNA sequence is given as TGTGCCAGCTCACAGCGGGAGATGATAGCGGGACCCGCATCGCTATACAATGAGCAGTTCTTC. It specifies CASSQREMIAGPASLYNEQFF. The rearranged segments are TRBV18 and TRBJ2-1; 8 junctional bases match TRBD2. Trimming leaves V shorter by 4 bases and J shorter by 4 bases, with the junction holding 24 bases beyond the gene matches. The germline V gene supplies CDR1 KGHSH and CDR2 LQKENI. The CDR3 spans 21 residues, from the cysteine through the phenylalanine. The read is trimmed to its CDR3 DNA, 63 bases read in frame from base 1.